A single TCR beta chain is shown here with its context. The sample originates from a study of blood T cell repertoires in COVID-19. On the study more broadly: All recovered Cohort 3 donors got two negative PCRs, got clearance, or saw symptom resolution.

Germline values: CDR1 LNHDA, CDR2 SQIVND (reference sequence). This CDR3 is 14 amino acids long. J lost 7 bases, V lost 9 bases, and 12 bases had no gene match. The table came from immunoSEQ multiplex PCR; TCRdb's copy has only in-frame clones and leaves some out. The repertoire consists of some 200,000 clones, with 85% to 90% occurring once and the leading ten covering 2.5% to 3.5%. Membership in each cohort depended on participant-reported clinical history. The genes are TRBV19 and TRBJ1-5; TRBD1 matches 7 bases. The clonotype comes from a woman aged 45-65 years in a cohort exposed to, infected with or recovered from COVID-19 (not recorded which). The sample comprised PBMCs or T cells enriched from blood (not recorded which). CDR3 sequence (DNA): TGTGCCAGCCTGGACAGGCCCGGGTCACAGCCCCAGCATTTT. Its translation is CASLDRPGSQPQHF.